These 25 T cell receptor beta chains share one sample of origin, sequenced in a study of T cell responses to AZD1222 COVID-19 vaccine. Clones were read by immunoSEQ multiplex PCR, and TCRdb kept only the in-frame ones, dropping some. The table lists about 110,000 clones, 70% to 90% of them singletons, with about 2.5% in the top ten. Sequences were derived from peripheral blood, sampled 28 days after the second AZD1222 dose. The receptors were gathered from an adult who received the AZD1222 COVID-19 vaccine.

The gene calls are TRBV5-1 and TRBJ2-5; 7 nucleotides match TRBD2. The CDR3 covers 16 residues. V lost 5 bases and J lost 1; bases outside the gene matches: 11. Germline V gene sequence: CDR1 SGHRS, CDR2 YFSETQ. The CDR3 DNA follows: TGCGCCAGCAGGAAAAGCGGGATTTCCGGCCAAGAGACCCAGTACTTC. The encoded protein is CASRKSGISGQETQYF.

V and J are TRBV2 and TRBJ1-1; D unresolved. Trimming took 6 bases from V and 1 from J, leaving 18 bases between them. CDR1 is SNHLY and CDR2 is FYNNEI in the germline V gene. This CDR3 comprises 16 residues. CDR3 nucleotide sequence: TGTGCCAGCAGCCATTACCTATACCGACCGAACACTGAAGCTTTCTTT. Its translation is CASSHYLYRPNTEAFF.

This clone was seen once. The chain uses TRBV5-6 and TRBJ1-2, with 9 bases fitting TRBD1. This CDR3 is built from 15 residues. Germline CDR1 is SGHDT and CDR2 is YYEEEE. The ends lost 4 bases at V and 4 bases at J; junction bases unmatched: 8. This CDR3 reads CASSPEQGAVYGYTF. Here the CDR3 DNA reads TGTGCCAGCAGCCCGGAACAGGGGGCCGTCTATGGCTACACCTTC.

V and J are TRBV7-9 and TRBJ1-6; no clear D gene. The V end was cut by 1 base, the J end by 1 base, with 5 bases between. Germline V gives CDR1 SEHNR, CDR2 FQNEAQ (reference sequence). The CDR3 runs to 15 residues. In DNA form, the CDR3 reads TGTGCCAGCAGCTTAGAGGGTTCCTATAATTCACCCCTCCACTTT. Translation gives CASSLEGSYNSPLHF.

This chain joins TRBV30 and TRBJ1-5; D perhaps matches TRBD1 (6 bases). In germline, CDR1 is GTSNPN, CDR2 SVGIG (reference sequence). The CDR3 loop spans 14 amino acids. V gave up 2 bases and J gave up 1 base, with 9 bases separating them. The chain's CDR3 is CAWSHGQSNQPQHF. The CDR3 DNA sequence: TGTGCCTGGAGTCACGGACAGAGCAATCAGCCCCAGCATTTT.

This rearrangement joins TRBV5-4 to TRBJ1-1, with a weak D call TRBD1 (5 bases). From germline, CDR1 is SGHNT and CDR2 YYREEE (reference sequence). Between the trimmed V and J ends, which lost 4 bases and 4 bases, there was a span of 17 bases. CDR3 length: 15 residues. CDR3 nucleotides: TGTGCCAGCAGCCTAGATGGACATACTGGCACTGAAGCTTTCTTT. It is translated as CASSLDGHTGTEAFF. The full variable domain, with the rest looked up from reference TRBV5-4 and TRBJ1-1, is ETGVTQSPTHLIKTRGQQVTLRCSSQSGHNTVSWYQQALGQGPQFIFQYYREEENGRGNFPPRFSGLQFPNYSSELNVNALELDDSALYLCASSLDGHTGTEAFFGQGTRLTVV.

A single count supports this clone. The chain is built from TRBV19 and TRBJ2-5, with 10 positions matching TRBD2. This CDR3 has 15 amino acids. In germline, CDR1 is LNHDA, CDR2 SQIVND (reference sequence). J was trimmed by 4 bases and V by 5 bases; bases with no gene match: 7. CDR3 in DNA: TGTGCCAGTAGTTCGTTAGCGGGAGGAGGAGAGACCCAGTACTTC. It codes for CASSSLAGGGETQYF.

This rearrangement joins TRBV30 to TRBJ1-2; D not resolved. There are 11 residues in the CDR3. Germline CDR1 reads GTSNPN; CDR2 reads SVGIG (reference sequence). The germline V and J ends were trimmed by 3 bases and 0 bases, with 2 bases remaining between them. The CDR3 loop is CAWRANYGYTF. The CDR3 DNA follows: TGTGCCTGGAGGGCTAACTATGGCTACACCTTC.

The chain recombines TRBV9 with TRBJ2-7, with 9 bases fitting TRBD1. The V gene's germline CDR1 is SGDLS and CDR2 YYNGEE. CDR3 length: 15 amino acids. The junction had 4 bases not matched to a gene; V was cut back by 0 bases and J by 3 bases. The CDR3 coding sequence is TGTGCCAGCAGCGTAGGATGGGGACAGGGCTACGAGCAGTACTTC. It translates to CASSVGWGQGYEQYF.

This clone was observed a handful of times. This chain links TRBV28 with TRBJ2-7, with 9 bases aligning to TRBD2. The germline CDR1 and CDR2 sequences are MDHEN and SYDVKM. V lost 4 bases and J lost 0; bases outside the gene matches: 10. The CDR3 spans 17 residues. The CDR3 DNA reads as TGTGCCAGCAGTTACTCCATAGCGGGAGTCGGCTCCTACGAGCAGTACTTC. Amino acid sequence: CASSYSIAGVGSYEQYF.

The chain is built from TRBV29-1 and TRBJ1-4, with no clear D. The germline V and J ends were trimmed by 7 bases and 8 bases, with 23 bases remaining between them. CDR3 size: 15 residues. The germline CDR1 and CDR2 sequences are SQVTM and ANQGSEA. The CDR3 is CSALMAQRVDEKLFF. CDR3 bases: TGCAGCGCCCTGATGGCCCAGAGGGTGGACGAAAAACTGTTTTTT.

The rearrangement joins TRBV18 to TRBJ1-2; TRBD1 matches 7 bases. The CDR3 has 17 residues. The germline CDR1 and CDR2 sequences are KGHSH and LQKENI. V shed 3 bases and J 3 bases; nucleotides not matched to a gene: 13. CDR3 loop: CASSPNPRDRLYYGYTF. CDR3 DNA: TGTGCCAGCTCACCTAATCCTAGGGACAGACTTTACTATGGCTACACCTTC. Drawing the rest from reference TRBV18 and TRBJ1-2, the complete variable domain is NAGVMQNPRHLVRRRGQEARLRCSPMKGHSHVYWYRQLPEEGLKFMVYLQKENIIDESGMPKERFSAEFPKEGPSILRIQQVVRGDSAAYFCASSPNPRDRLYYGYTFGSGTRLTVV.

The rearrangement uses TRBV3-1 (or the pseudogene TRBV3-2) and TRBJ2-1, with D unresolved. Germline-derived CDR1 and CDR2 are LGHDT and YNNKEL (reference sequence). The CDR3 has 14 amino acids. V gave up 1 base and J gave up 5 bases, with 9 bases separating them. CDR3 nucleotides: TGTGCCAGCAGCCAAGTGACACTAAACAATGAGCAGTTCTTC. This encodes CASSQVTLNNEQFF.

V is TRBV5-6 and J is TRBJ1-6; no definite D call. Deletions cut 1 base from V and 1 base from J, with 12 bases between. The V gene's germline CDR1 is SGHDT and CDR2 YYEEEE. The CDR3 is made up of 17 amino acids. CDR3 sequence: CASSLILLTSYNSPLHF. The DNA of the CDR3 is TGTGCCAGCAGCTTGATTCTCCTTACATCCTATAATTCACCCCTCCACTTT.

This rearrangement joins TRBV6-5 to TRBJ2-2, with 7 bases fitting TRBD1. Germline V gene lookup returns CDR1 MNHEY and CDR2 SVGAGI. The V gene end was trimmed by 6 bases and the J gene end by 4 bases; junction bases not matched to a gene: 2. The CDR3 sequence is 13 residues long. CDR3 nucleotides: TGTGCCAGCAGGGGGACAGTCACCGGGGAGCTGTTTTTT. Its protein is CASRGTVTGELFF.

This clone turned up a few times. The CDR3 is CASSLAHGAGAGYTF. The CDR3 bases are TGTGCCAGCAGCTTAGCGCATGGGGCAGGGGCTGGCTACACCTTC. The J gene is TRBJ1-2, the V gene TRBV7-2, with D maybe TRBD1 (6 bases). Trimming pared 0 bases from V and 7 bases from J, leaving 15 bases between. The CDR3 runs to 15 residues. Germline V gives CDR1 SGHTA, CDR2 FQGNSA.

The gene calls are TRBV7-6 and TRBJ2-1, with 7 bases that match TRBD2. Germline-derived CDR1 and CDR2 are SGHVS and FNYEAQ. This CDR3 is 16 amino acids long. J was trimmed by 5 bases and V by 1 base; bases with no gene match: 8. The CDR3 protein is CASSLGPKAGNNEQFF. The CDR3 DNA reads TGTGCCAGCAGCTTAGGCCCTAAAGCGGGGAACAATGAGCAGTTCTTC.

The V call is TRBV23-1, the J call TRBJ2-3; D remains unclear. TRBV23-1 is annotated as an ORF whose role is uncertain. CDR3 length: 13 amino acids. Deletions cut 4 bases from V and 2 bases from J, with 7 bases between. The CDR3 here is CASSPIDTDTQYF. CDR3 nucleotides: TGCGCCAGCAGTCCGATCGACACAGATACGCAGTATTTT.

V gene TRBV6-1 combines with J gene TRBJ1-6; no clear D gene. This CDR3 has 16 residues. Per germline, CDR1 MNHNS and CDR2 SASEGT. Trimming removed 2 bases at V and 3 bases at J, with 11 bases between. CDR3 bases: TGTGCCAGCAGTGAATACCCCGGAAGCTATAATTCACCCCTCCACTTT. Translation: CASSEYPGSYNSPLHF.

V is TRBV5-1 and J is TRBJ2-1; D is uncertain. The CDR3 length is 15 residues. The germline gives CDR1 SGHRS, CDR2 YFSETQ. Trimming removed 5 bases at V and 4 bases at J, with 16 bases between. The CDR3: CASRVWSEVYNEQFF. The CDR3 nucleotides are TGCGCCAGCAGGGTTTGGAGTGAGGTTTACAATGAGCAGTTCTTC. The full variable domain, completed using reference TRBV5-1 and TRBJ2-1, is KAGVTQTPRYLIKTRGQQVTLSCSPISGHRSVSWYQQTPGQGLQFLFEYFSETQRNKGNFPGRFSGRQFSNSRSEMNVSTLELGDSALYLCASRVWSEVYNEQFFGPGTRLTVL.

The gene calls are TRBV30 and TRBJ1-5; maybe TRBD1 (6 bases). The CDR3 is 14 residues long. Germline CDR1 GTSNPN, CDR2 SVGIG (reference sequence). Trimming cost V 5 bases and J 9 bases, with 20 bases left between them. CDR3 region: CAWGTGLSSPPQHF. The CDR3 DNA reads as TGTGCCTGGGGAACAGGGTTAAGTAGCCCGCCCCAGCATTTT.

The CDR3: CASSSTVSYEQYF. CDR3 coding DNA: TGTGCCAGCAGCAGTACAGTTTCCTACGAGCAGTACTTC. The chain employs TRBV5-6 and TRBJ2-7; no firm D call. The V gene's germline CDR1 is SGHDT and CDR2 YYEEEE. This CDR3 spans 13 amino acids. The ends were cut back, 4 bases at V and 1 base at J, with 9 bases in the middle. Full variable domain (outside the CDR3, taken from reference TRBV5-6 and TRBJ2-7): DAGVTQSPTHLIKTRGQQVTLRCSPKSGHDTVSWYQQALGQGPQFIFQYYEEEERQRGNFPDRFSGHQFPNYSSELNVNALLLGDSALYLCASSSTVSYEQYFGPGTRLTVT.

This clone turned up a few times. Other DNA sequences from this sample encode an identical CDR3 as well. The chain joins TRBV4-1 to TRBJ1-5; no clear D. Germline V gene lookup returns CDR1 MGHRA and CDR2 YSYEKL. Trimming took 1 base from V and 1 from J, leaving 8 bases between them. The length of the CDR3 is 15 residues. Here the CDR3 reads CASSQVVGSNQPQHF. CDR3 DNA sequence: TGCGCCAGCAGCCAAGTGGTGGGAAGCAATCAGCCCCAGCATTTT.

The chain combines TRBV4-1 with TRBJ2-7; 9 bases line up with TRBD2. Germline CDR1 reads MGHRA; CDR2 reads YSYEKL. The CDR3 is made up of 16 amino acids. J lost 3 bases, V lost 4 bases, and 10 bases had no gene match. The CDR3 nucleotides read TGCGCCAGCAGCCGTACCCTAGCGGGATTAGTCTACGAGCAGTACTTC. Protein: CASSRTLAGLVYEQYF.

The CDR3 DNA reads as TGTGCCAGCAGTTTATCGGGGGGAACCTACGAGCAGTACTTC. This sequence encodes CASSLSGGTYEQYF. This chain joins TRBV28 and TRBJ2-7; 7 bases line up with TRBD2. This CDR3 comprises 14 residues. Trimming took 1 base from V and 2 from J; bases not matched to a gene: 2. Germline V gives CDR1 MDHEN, CDR2 SYDVKM.